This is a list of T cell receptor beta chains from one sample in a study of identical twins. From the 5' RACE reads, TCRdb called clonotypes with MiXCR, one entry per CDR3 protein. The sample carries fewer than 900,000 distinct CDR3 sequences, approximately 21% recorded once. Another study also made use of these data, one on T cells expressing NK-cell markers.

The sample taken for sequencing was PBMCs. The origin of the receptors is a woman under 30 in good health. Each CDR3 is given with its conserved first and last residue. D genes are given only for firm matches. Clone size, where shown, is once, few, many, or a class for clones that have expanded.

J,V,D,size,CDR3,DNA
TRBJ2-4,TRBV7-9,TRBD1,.,CASSLAGTGPNIQYF,TGTGCCAGCAGCTTAGCCGGGACAGGGCCCAACATTCAGTACTTC
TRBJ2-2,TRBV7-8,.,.,CASSPRNGELFF,TGTGCCAGCAGCCCTCGGAACGGGGAGCTGTTTTTT
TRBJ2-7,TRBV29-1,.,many,CSVVAGLEQYF,TGCAGCGTTGTGGCGGGCCTCGAGCAGTACTTC
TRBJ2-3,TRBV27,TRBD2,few,CASSPDGLAGVAADTQYF,TGTGCCAGCAGTCCCGATGGACTAGCGGGGGTGGCGGCAGATACGCAGTATTTT
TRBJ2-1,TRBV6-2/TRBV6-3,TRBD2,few,CASSSPREGLDEQFF,TGTGCCAGCAGTTCCCCGCGGGAGGGCCTCGATGAGCAGTTCTTC
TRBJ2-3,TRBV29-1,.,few,CSLGRMDGLNTQYF,TGCAGTCTGGGGAGGATGGATGGATTGAATACGCAGTATTTT
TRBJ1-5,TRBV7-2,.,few,CASSIRDGNQPQHF,TGTGCCAGCAGCATCCGGGACGGCAATCAGCCCCAGCATTTT
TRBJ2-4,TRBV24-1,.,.,CATSGSLKNIQYF,TGTGCCACCAGTGGCAGTCTGAAAAACATTCAGTACTTC
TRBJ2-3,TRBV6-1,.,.,CASRTTGNTDTQYF,TGTGCCAGCAGAACCACAGGAAACACAGATACGCAGTATTTT
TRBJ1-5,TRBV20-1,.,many,CSANRGFDQPQHF,TGCAGTGCCAATCGGGGTTTCGATCAGCCCCAGCATTTT
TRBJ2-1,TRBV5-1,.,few,CASSGEGEQFF,TGCGCCAGCAGCGGAGAGGGTGAGCAGTTCTTC
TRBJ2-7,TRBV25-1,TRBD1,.,CASSVRTGASYEQYF,TGTGCCAGCAGTGTCCGGACAGGGGCCTCCTACGAGCAGTACTTC
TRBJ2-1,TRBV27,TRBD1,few,CASSPSGGPQFF,TGTGCCAGCAGTCCCTCAGGGGGACCGCAGTTCTTC
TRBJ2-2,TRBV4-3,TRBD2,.,CASSGDLAGVNTGELFF,TGCGCCAGCAGCGGGGATCTAGCGGGGGTGAACACCGGGGAGCTGTTTTTT
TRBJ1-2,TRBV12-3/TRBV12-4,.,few,CASNRRLSYGYTF,TGTGCCAGCAATCGCAGACTTAGCTATGGCTACACCTTC
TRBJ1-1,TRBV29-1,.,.,CSVDDPGRGNTEAFF,TGCAGCGTCGACGATCCGGGACGCGGGAACACTGAAGCTTTCTTT
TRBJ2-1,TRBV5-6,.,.,CASSLFSHSSYNEQFF,TGTGCCAGCAGCTTGTTTAGCCATAGCTCCTACAATGAGCAGTTCTTC
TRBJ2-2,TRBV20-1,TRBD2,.,CSARTSGGNTGELFF,TGCAGTGCTAGGACTAGCGGGGGTAACACCGGGGAGCTGTTTTTT
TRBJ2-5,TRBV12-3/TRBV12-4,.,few,CASSLLNSYQETQYF,TGTGCCAGCAGTCTCCTGAATTCGTACCAAGAGACCCAGTACTTC
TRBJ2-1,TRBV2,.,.,CASSESTLNRTSYNEQFF,TGTGCCAGCAGTGAATCAACGCTAAATCGAACCTCCTACAATGAGCAGTTCTTC
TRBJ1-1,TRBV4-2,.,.,CASSRGGQANTEAFF,TGTGCCAGCAGCCGGGGTGGTCAGGCAAACACTGAAGCTTTCTTT
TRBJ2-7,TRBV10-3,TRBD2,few,CAIRGTSSKYEQYF,TGTGCCATCAGGGGGACTAGCAGCAAATACGAGCAGTACTTC
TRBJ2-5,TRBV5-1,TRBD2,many,CASSSPVGTSGRVGETQYF,TGCGCCAGCAGCTCTCCGGTCGGGACTAGCGGGAGGGTAGGAGAGACCCAGTACTTC
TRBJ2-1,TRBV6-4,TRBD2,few,CASSERGGTSHEQFF,TGTGCCAGCAGTGAAAGAGGGGGGACTAGCCATGAGCAGTTCTTC
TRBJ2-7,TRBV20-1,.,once,CSARDQGGSSYEQYF,TGCAGTGCTAGAGATCAAGGGGGAAGTTCCTACGAGCAGTACTTC
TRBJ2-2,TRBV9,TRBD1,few,CASSVEGWGTATGELFF,TGTGCCAGCAGCGTAGAAGGGTGGGGGACAGCGACCGGGGAGCTGTTTTTT
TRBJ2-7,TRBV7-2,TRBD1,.,CASSLARDRSYEQYF,TGTGCCAGCAGCTTAGCCCGGGACAGGTCCTACGAGCAGTACTTC
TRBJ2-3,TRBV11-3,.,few,CASSPGRRGATQYF,TGTGCCAGCAGCCCCGGCCGGCGAGGGGCTACGCAGTATTTT
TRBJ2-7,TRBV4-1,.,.,CASSHLPARGLGAYEQYF,TGCGCCAGCAGCCACCTACCGGCGCGAGGTTTGGGGGCCTACGAGCAGTACTTC
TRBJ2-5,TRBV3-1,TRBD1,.,CASSRLTGQGKETQYF,TGTGCCAGCAGCCGGTTAACGGGACAGGGTAAAGAGACCCAGTACTTC
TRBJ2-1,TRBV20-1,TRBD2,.,CSAALAGGNEQFF,TGCAGTGCGGCATTAGCGGGGGGCAATGAGCAGTTCTTC
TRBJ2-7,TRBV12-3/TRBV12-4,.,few,CASSLVYRSYEQYF,TGTGCCAGCAGTTTAGTTTACAGGTCCTACGAGCAGTACTTC
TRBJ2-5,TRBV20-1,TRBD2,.,CGGLAQETQYF,TGCGGGGGACTAGCCCAAGAGACCCAGTACTTC
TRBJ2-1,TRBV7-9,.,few,CATPGHTYNEQFF,TGTGCCACCCCGGGGCATACTTACAATGAGCAGTTCTTC
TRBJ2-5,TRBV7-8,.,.,CASSDSRRETQYF,TGTGCCAGCAGCGATAGCAGGCGGGAGACCCAGTACTTC
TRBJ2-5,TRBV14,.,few,CASSQNRVLQETQYF,TGTGCCAGCAGCCAGAACAGGGTTCTACAAGAGACCCAGTACTTC
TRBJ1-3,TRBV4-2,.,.,CARAAGSGNTIYF,TGTGCCAGAGCCGCAGGCTCTGGAAACACCATATATTTT
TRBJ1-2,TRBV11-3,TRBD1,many,CASSSDRAYGYTF,TGTGCCAGCAGTTCGGACAGGGCGTATGGCTACACCTTC
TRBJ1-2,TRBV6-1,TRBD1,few,CASRPGTGGRYGYTF,TGTGCCAGCAGACCGGGGACAGGGGGCCGCTATGGCTACACCTTC
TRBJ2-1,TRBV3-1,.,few,CASSQRPGNTYNEQFF,TGTGCCAGCAGCCAGAGACCAGGAAATACCTACAATGAGCAGTTCTTC
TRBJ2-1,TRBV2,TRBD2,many,CASKGLAGGGEQFF,TGTGCCAGCAAGGGACTAGCGGGAGGGGGTGAGCAGTTCTTC
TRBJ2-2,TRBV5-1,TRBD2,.,CASSPWTSGGTGELFF,TGCGCCAGCAGCCCTTGGACTAGCGGGGGAACCGGGGAGCTGTTTTTT
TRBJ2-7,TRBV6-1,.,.,CASSDLGTSYEQYF,TGTGCCAGCAGTGACTTGGGGACCTCCTACGAGCAGTACTTC
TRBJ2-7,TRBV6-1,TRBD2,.,CASRPPLAVDYEQYF,TGTGCCAGCAGACCCCCGCTAGCGGTCGACTACGAGCAGTACTTC